This passage covers 16 T cell receptor beta chains from one sample sequenced in a study of blood T cell repertoires in COVID-19. Profiled with immunoSEQ multiplex PCR; TCRdb holds only in-frame clones, not every one. Of roughly 45,000 clones listed, roughly 84% are singletons. Sequenced input: peripheral blood. These receptors were taken from a man aged 50-59 years with active COVID-19.

This rearrangement joins TRBV3-1 (or the pseudogene TRBV3-2) to TRBJ2-5; D is unresolved. V lost 0 bases and J lost 1, with 9 bases in between. The length of the CDR3 is 15 residues. Germline loops: CDR1 LGHDT, CDR2 YNNKEL (reference sequence). The CDR3: CASSQDTGAQETQYF. DNA of the CDR3: TGTGCCAGCAGCCAAGATACGGGTGCCCAAGAGACCCAGTACTTC.

The J gene is TRBJ1-2, the V gene TRBV19; 8 bases align to TRBD1. Germline CDR1 and CDR2: LNHDA and SQIVND (reference sequence). With V trimmed by 4 bases and J by 2 bases, 3 bases remained unmatched. The CDR3 runs 14 residues. The CDR3 nucleotides read TGTGCCAGTAGTACCACAGGGGGAAACTATGGCTACACCTTC. Translated: CASSTTGGNYGYTF.

The V and J genes are TRBV6-2 or TRBV6-3 and TRBJ2-3; weak D call: TRBD1 (5 bases). The germline gives CDR1 MNHEY, CDR2 SVGEGT. This CDR3 contains 11 residues. V lost 5 bases and J 8 bases, leaving 8 bases between the germline ends. The CDR3 bases are TGTGCCAGCAGTGTAGGGGTTACGCAGTATTTT. It encodes CASSVGVTQYF.

The gene calls are TRBV5-1 and TRBJ1-1; possibly TRBD1 for D (6 bases). CDR1 is SGHRS, CDR2 YFSETQ, per germline. The CDR3 runs to 14 residues. V was trimmed by 0 bases and J by 11 bases, leaving 17 bases between them. The CDR3 nucleotides read TGCGCCAGCAGCTTGGGGGACAAACTGGCGGTGGCTTTCTTT. Amino acids: CASSLGDKLAVAFF.

Points on this clone: Compared with germline, one end of the junction differs, possibly owing to a read error. This chain links TRBV11-2 with TRBJ1-1, with a tentative D call TRBD1 (5 bases). CDR3 size: 15 residues. Germline assignment: CDR1 SGHAT and CDR2 FQNNGV. The DNA for the CDR3 is TGTGCCAGCAGCTTAGATGCAGGGCTGAACACTAAAGCTTTCTTT. It specifies CASSLDAGLNTKAFF.

This CDR3 reads CASSPGLAGGRGNNEQFF. The CDR3 DNA reads as TGTGCCAGTAGCCCGGGACTAGCGGGGGGGCGTGGAAACAATGAGCAGTTCTTC. V and J are TRBV19 and TRBJ2-1; 16 nucleotides align to TRBD2. Per the germline V gene, CDR1 is LNHDA and CDR2 is SQIVND (reference sequence). The CDR3 spans 18 residues. V lost 6 bases, J lost 5 bases, and 10 bases stayed unmatched.

The rearrangement links TRBV19 to TRBJ2-7, with D unresolved. The CDR3 has 13 amino acids. Looked up from germline, CDR1 is LNHDA and CDR2 is SQIVND (reference sequence). V was cut by 5 bases and J by 0 bases, with 8 bases left in between. CDR3 loop: CASSPYSSYEQYF. The CDR3 DNA reads as TGTGCCAGTAGTCCTTATAGCTCCTACGAGCAGTACTTC.

This chain uses TRBV13 with TRBJ1-4; perhaps TRBD1 as D (5 bases). V was cut by 3 bases and J by 3 bases, with 8 bases left in between. The germline V gene encodes CDR1 PRHDT and CDR2 FYEKMQ (reference sequence). The CDR3 is made up of 14 amino acids. CDR3 DNA: TGTGCCAGCAGCTTCGGGGGGGCTAATGAAAAACTGTTTTTT. This sequence encodes CASSFGGANEKLFF.

This chain joins TRBV7-6 and TRBJ1-4; 10 nucleotides align to TRBD1. Germline loops: CDR1 SGHVS, CDR2 FNYEAQ. The ends lost 1 base at V and 8 bases at J; junction bases unmatched: 1. CDR3 length: 14 amino acids. CDR3 region: CASSLGTGGEKLFF. In nucleotides, the CDR3 is TGTGCCAGCAGCTTAGGGACAGGGGGGGAAAAACTGTTTTTT.

V gene TRBV9 combines with J gene TRBJ1-1, with TRBD1 matching over 8 bases. CDR1 is SGDLS, CDR2 YYNGEE, per germline. CDR3 length: 17 amino acids. Trimming took 0 bases from V and 0 from J; bases not matched to a gene: 7. CDR3 DNA: TGTGCCAGCAGCGTAGACCCCGACAGGGGCATGAACACTGAAGCTTTCTTT. Encoded protein: CASSVDPDRGMNTEAFF.

The chain links TRBV9 to TRBJ1-6, with 10 bases matching TRBD1. Losses at the gene ends were 4 bases for V and 10 bases for J; bases not matched to a gene: 11. This CDR3 comprises 16 residues. From germline, CDR1 is SGDLS and CDR2 YYNGEE. This CDR3 is CASSFGTGAQNSPLHF. CDR3 nucleotides: TGTGCCAGCAGCTTTGGGACAGGGGCGCAAAACTCACCCCTCCACTTT.

This clone showed up just a few times. This chain uses TRBV19 with TRBJ1-1; tentative D call: TRBD1 (5 bases). The ends were cut back, 5 bases at V and 1 base at J, with 17 bases in the middle. Germline lookup yields CDR1 LNHDA and CDR2 SQIVND (reference sequence). This CDR3 region has 16 residues. CDR3 nucleotides: TGTGCCAGTAGTGTTCCCGGGACTATAAAGAACACTGAAGCTTTCTTT. Its protein product is CASSVPGTIKNTEAFF.

The rearrangement uses TRBV1 and TRBJ2-1; the table's D call, TRBD2, was not checked against the DNA. TRBV1 is a documented pseudogene. This CDR3 spans 23 amino acids. The CDR3: CTSSQDLCNTRTSGCPSYNEQFF. The CDR3 DNA reads TGCACCAGCAGCCAAGATCTGTGCAACACGCGGACTAGCGGGTGCCCCTCCTACAATGAGCAGTTCTTC.

The chain joins TRBV7-9 to TRBJ2-1; 9 positions match TRBD1. Germline V CDR1 and CDR2: SEHNR, FQNEAQ (reference sequence). J gave up 2 bases and V 5 bases, and 4 bases lay outside the gene matches. The CDR3 runs to 15 residues. The CDR3 nucleotides are TGTGCCAGCAGCCCTGGGACAGGGACCTACAATGAGCAGTTCTTC. Encoded protein: CASSPGTGTYNEQFF.

This CDR3 reads CASSLWQGVGTDTQYF. The CDR3 DNA follows: TGTGCCAGCAGTTTGTGGCAGGGGGTCGGAACAGATACGCAGTATTTT. This rearrangement joins TRBV28 to TRBJ2-3, with 7 nucleotides matching TRBD1. The CDR3 contains 16 residues. V was pared by 3 bases and J by 3 bases, with 9 bases of the junction left unmatched. Looked up from germline, CDR1 is MDHEN and CDR2 is SYDVKM.

Only a few counts were recorded for this clone. This chain joins TRBV15 and TRBJ2-2; a weak D match, TRBD1 (5 bases). The CDR3 is made up of 15 amino acids. Germline V gene data show CDR1 as LNHNV and CDR2 as YYDKDF (reference sequence). V was cut by 3 bases and J by 0 bases, with 8 bases left in between. CDR3 nucleotide sequence: TGTGCCACCAGCAGGACAGACCCGAACACCGGGGAGCTGTTTTTT. It translates to CATSRTDPNTGELFF.